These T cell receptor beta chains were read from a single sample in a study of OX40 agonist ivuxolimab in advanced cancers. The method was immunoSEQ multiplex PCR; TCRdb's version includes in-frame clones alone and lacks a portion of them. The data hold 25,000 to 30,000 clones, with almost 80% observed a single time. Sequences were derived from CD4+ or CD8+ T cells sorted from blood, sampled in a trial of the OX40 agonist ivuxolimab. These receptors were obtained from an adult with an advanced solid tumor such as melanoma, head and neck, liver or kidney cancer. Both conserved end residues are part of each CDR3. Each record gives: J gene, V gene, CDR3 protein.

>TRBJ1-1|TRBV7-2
CASSLGQGSTEAFF
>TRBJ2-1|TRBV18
CASSRRDREADEQFF
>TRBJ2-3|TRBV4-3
CASSQARELAGSDTQYF
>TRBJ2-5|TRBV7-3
CASSQGLWETQYF
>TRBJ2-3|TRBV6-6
CASSYGPITDTQYF
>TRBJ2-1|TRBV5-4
CASSFSTGDVFNEQFF
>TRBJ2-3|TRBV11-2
CASTYRSQRGGRYTQYF
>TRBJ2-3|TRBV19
CASSIGPDTQYF
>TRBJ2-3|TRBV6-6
CASSAYAGRYTQYF
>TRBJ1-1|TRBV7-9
CASSSPGTGVTEAFF
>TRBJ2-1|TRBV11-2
CASSLEGTGYNEQFF
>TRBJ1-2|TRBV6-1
CASSGKDRVNYGYTF
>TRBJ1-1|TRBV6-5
CASSYSPRFEAFF
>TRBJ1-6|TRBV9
CASSVAAGPTPNSPLHF
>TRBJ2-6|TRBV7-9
CASSQDLKGSGANVLTF
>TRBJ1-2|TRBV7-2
CASSRDREAGGYTF
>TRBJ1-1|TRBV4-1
CASSFPGAGTEAFF
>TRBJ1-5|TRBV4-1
CASSHQAGTGPNQPQHF
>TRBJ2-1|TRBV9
CASSVGSSGGDNEQFF
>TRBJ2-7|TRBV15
CATSKGGRDRESYEQYF
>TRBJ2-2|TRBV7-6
CASSLSRAPNTGELFF
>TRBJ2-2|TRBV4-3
CASSLTPDTGELFF
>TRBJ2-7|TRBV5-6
CASSSPGHTYEQYF
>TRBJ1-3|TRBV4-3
CASSQEGQGWGLSGNTIYF
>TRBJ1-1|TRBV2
CASSDWVGTEAFF
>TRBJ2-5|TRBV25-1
CASSERGGGALETQYF
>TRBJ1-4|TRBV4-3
CASSQSAADEKLFF
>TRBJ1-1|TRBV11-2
CASSLGLTEAFF
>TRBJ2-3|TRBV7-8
CASSPEPGDTQYF
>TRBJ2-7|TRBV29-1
CSVGGSPYEQYF
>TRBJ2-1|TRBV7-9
CASSPLWTLRGQFF
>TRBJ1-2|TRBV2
CAWSRKADGNYGYTF
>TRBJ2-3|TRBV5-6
CASSPRWGTASTDTQYF
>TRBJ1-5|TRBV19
CASSLPFIPAVRGDQPQHF
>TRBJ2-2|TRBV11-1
CASSWRAGELFF
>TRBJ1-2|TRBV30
CAWSASGQRRVVYGYTF
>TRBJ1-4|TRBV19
CASSTTGTEVSAANEKLFF
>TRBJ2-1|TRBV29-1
CSVEDFVRRASGGSYNEQFF